This TCR beta chain was documented in a study of esophageal squamous cell carcinoma under preoperative chemotherapy. The CDR3 is 18 amino acids. V dropped 1 base and J dropped 5; count of bases not matched to a gene: 14. Germline lookup yields CDR1 MNHNS and CDR2 SASEGT. Each CDR3 protein gets one entry after TCRdb re-called the PCR reads with MiXCR. Of fewer than 15,000 distinct CDR3 sequences in the sample, 45% to 55% were seen once. The time point here: before preoperative PTX-NDP chemotherapy. Before surgery, patients were given preoperative paclitaxel-nedaplatin chemotherapy. This sequence originates from a human donor with esophageal squamous cell carcinoma. The donor label of this sample is uncertain. V is TRBV6-1 and J is TRBJ2-1, with 7 bases that match TRBD1. This sample was gathered from a patient given preoperative chemotherapy. The CDR3 DNA reads as TGTGCCAGCAGTGAAGTGGCTCGGGCAGGGGGTACACACAATGAGCAGTTCTTC. It yields the protein CASSEVARAGGTHNEQFF.